This T cell receptor beta chain was identified during a study of blood T cell repertoires in COVID-19. Study-level information: PBMCs, B-cell-depleted T cells, or T cells provided the cDNA or gDNA that made up the material.

Germline loops: CDR1 MNHEY, CDR2 SMNVEV (reference sequence). The CDR3 has 16 amino acids. V was cut by 3 bases and J by 0 bases, with 12 bases left in between. Per the original data handling: Amplification of reference gene primers was used by the study to estimate nucleated cell counts. TCRdb keeps only in-frame clones here, not all; method: immunoSEQ multiplex PCR. D and trimming were read from the DNA, whereas the V and J calls and clone size are those reported in that table. The data contain 300,000 to 400,000 clones, 87% of them singletons. Patients in Seattle were enrolled during active infection, then followed longitudinally.

The rearrangement links TRBV27 to TRBJ2-1; tentative D call: TRBD2 (5 bases). The receptor was isolated from a young man with COVID-19, enrolled during active disease. The sample comprised peripheral blood. The CDR3 coding sequence is TGTGCCAGCAGTTTGAGGGCTTTCAGCTCCTACAATGAGCAGTTCTTC. The encoded protein is CASSLRAFSSYNEQFF.